One sample yielded the 19 T cell receptor beta chains listed below, sequenced in a study of metastatic and nonmetastatic thyroid tumors. Among the patients, none had received any treatment before thyroid surgery. TCRdb re-clonotyped the PCR reads via MiXCR. This sample has over 15,000 clones, with 25% to 35% found just once. Sequencing used tumor tissue. The receptors here all came from a female donor with papillary thyroid cancer or a benign thyroid nodule (not recorded which). Some clones in this sample may be carry-over from other donors' samples.

This chain joins TRBV2 and TRBJ1-2; D is possibly TRBD1 (5 bases). Germline V CDR1 and CDR2: SNHLY, FYNNEI. This CDR3 has 17 residues. V lost 4 bases, J lost 2 bases, and 20 bases lay in between. The CDR3 sequence is CASSGFREWGFNYGYTF. In DNA form, the CDR3 reads TGTGCCAGCAGTGGATTCAGAGAGTGGGGGTTCAACTATGGCTACACCTTC.

The genes are TRBV5-6 and TRBJ2-7; D perhaps matches TRBD1 (5 bases). Trimming removed 4 bases from V and 2 bases from J, with 13 bases in between. The CDR3 runs to 14 residues. Germline CDR1 reads SGHDT; CDR2 reads YYEEEE. The chain's CDR3 is CASSPPAGPYEQYF. CDR3 nucleotides: TGTGCCAGCAGCCCGCCGGCAGGGCCCTACGAGCAGTACTTC.

The rearrangement joins TRBV13 to TRBJ2-2, with a weak D call TRBD2 (6 bases). The ends were cut back, 4 bases at V and 2 bases at J, with 11 bases in the middle. CDR1 PRHDT and CDR2 FYEKMQ come from the germline V gene (reference sequence). This CDR3 is built from 15 residues. The CDR3 coding sequence is TGTGCCAGCAGCTCGCCGGGAGTAAACACCGGGGAGCTGTTTTTT. Encoded protein: CASSSPGVNTGELFF.

This clone was seen ten or more times. Just one base apart from a much larger clone, this may be a read error. The chain combines TRBV2 with TRBJ1-1, with TRBD1 as a possible D gene (5 bases). This CDR3 is built from 14 residues. Germline CDR1 is SNHLY and CDR2 is FYNNEI. Trimming took 8 bases from V and 4 from J, leaving 17 bases between them. The CDR3 spells CASGGRTMSTEAFF. CDR3 coding DNA: TGTGCCAGCGGGGGACGGACCATGAGCACTGAAGCTTTCTTT.

This clone has at least ten counts. The chain is built from TRBV19 and TRBJ1-1, with no clear D. CDR3 length: 14 residues. Germline CDR1 reads LNHDA; CDR2 reads SQIVND (reference sequence). Trimming removed 6 bases from V and 1 base from J, with 12 bases in between. This CDR3 is CASRPGDRNTEAFF. The CDR3 region has the DNA TGTGCCAGTAGACCCGGGGATCGGAACACTGAAGCTTTCTTT. Full variable domain (remainder filled in from reference TRBV19 and TRBJ1-1): DGGITQSPKYLFRKEGQNVTLSCEQNLNHDAMYWYRQDPGQGLRLIYYSQIVNDFQKGDIAEGYSVSREKKESFPLTVTSAQKNPTAFYLCASRPGDRNTEAFFGQGTRLTVV.

This clone has at least ten counts. A single base separates this from a much larger clone, so it may be a read error. The chain couples TRBV20-1 to TRBJ1-1; no firm D call. V lost 4 bases to trimming and J lost 1 base, with 13 bases between them. The CDR3 has 14 amino acids. Germline loops: CDR1 DFQATT, CDR2 SNEGSKA (reference sequence). CDR3 DNA: TGCAGTGCTATGCACGGACTGACGAACACTGAAGCTTTCTTT. Protein sequence: CSAMHGLTNTEAFF.

By frequency in the sample, this clone is medium-sized. This chain joins TRBV18 and TRBJ1-1; a weak D match, TRBD1 (5 bases). The CDR3 runs to 14 residues. Germline V gives CDR1 KGHSH, CDR2 LQKENI. V was pared by 3 bases and J by 2 bases, with 10 bases between. DNA for the CDR3: TGTGCCAGCTCACCTGCAGGGTTTAACACTGAAGCTTTCTTT. This encodes CASSPAGFNTEAFF.

This clone occurred a few times. The CDR3 DNA is TGTGCCAGCAGTGTTGTCTACGAGCAGTACTTC. Translation gives CASSVVYEQYF. This chain connects TRBV2 to TRBJ2-7; D unresolved. This CDR3 spans 11 amino acids. V lost 4 bases, J lost 3 bases, and 4 bases lay in between. From germline, CDR1 is SNHLY and CDR2 FYNNEI.

The J gene is TRBJ2-3, the V gene TRBV28; D possibly matches TRBD1 or TRBD2 (5 bases each). In germline, CDR1 is MDHEN, CDR2 SYDVKM. This CDR3 has 14 amino acids. The V end lost 3 bases, the J end lost 4 bases, and 11 bases lay between the germline ends. The CDR3 region has the DNA TGTGCCAGCAGTTTTGGGGGATTCTCAGATACGCAGTATTTT. It is translated as CASSFGGFSDTQYF.

In its sample, this clone is medium-sized. The gene calls are TRBV28 and TRBJ2-5; 9 bases map to TRBD1. This CDR3 has 14 residues. J gave up 5 bases and V 5 bases, and 6 bases lay outside the gene matches. Germline lookup yields CDR1 MDHEN and CDR2 SYDVKM. CDR3: CASSLTGTGETQYF. CDR3 coding DNA: TGTGCCAGCAGTCTCACCGGGACAGGGGAGACCCAGTACTTC.

The chain has TRBV6-2 or TRBV6-3 and TRBJ2-7, with TRBD2 matching 9 bases. The CDR3 is 15 residues long. J gave up 2 bases and V 2 bases, and 4 bases lay outside the gene matches. Germline loops: CDR1 MNHEY, CDR2 SVGEGT. The CDR3 sequence is CASSYNPSGTYEQYF. The DNA of the CDR3 is TGTGCCAGCAGTTACAACCCTAGCGGGACCTACGAGCAGTACTTC.

This clone was counted ten times or more. This chain links TRBV28 with TRBJ2-3; D perhaps matches TRBD1 (6 bases). Germline-derived CDR1 and CDR2 are MDHEN and SYDVKM. The V end lost 6 bases, the J end lost 2 bases, and 15 bases lay between the germline ends. This CDR3 contains 15 residues. Here the CDR3 reads CASSKPRGITDTQYF. The DNA of the CDR3 is TGTGCCAGCAGCAAACCCAGGGGTATCACAGATACGCAGTATTTT.

This clone was seen repeatedly, ten times or more. The chain joins TRBV10-3 to TRBJ2-3, with D perhaps matching TRBD1 (7 bases). Trimming shortened V by 2 bases and J by 9 bases, and 18 bases separated the two germline ends. This CDR3 contains 15 residues. Germline CDR1 is ENHRY and CDR2 is SYGVKD. The CDR3 region has the DNA TGTGCCATCAGTGAGGGGGGGCTAGAGGGACAGACGCAGTATTTT. Amino acids: CAISEGGLEGQTQYF.

This clone was detected a few times. The rearrangement uses TRBV6-2 or TRBV6-3 and TRBJ1-4; 7 bases are a match to TRBD1. This CDR3 has 14 amino acids. Looked up from germline, CDR1 is MNHEY and CDR2 is SVGEGT. Germline trimming cut 5 bases from V and 7 bases from J; bases unmatched to any gene: 7. The CDR3 sequence: CASSTGQAPEKLFF. The CDR3 region has the DNA TGTGCCAGCAGTACCGGACAGGCCCCTGAAAAACTGTTTTTT.

This chain uses TRBV4-2 with TRBJ2-3; 8 bases align to TRBD2. V was clipped by 8 bases and J by 4 bases; unmatched bases: 14. The CDR3 totals 16 residues. The germline gives CDR1 LGHNA, CDR2 YNFKEQ. Here the CDR3 reads CASGPVSGGPPDTQYF. The CDR3 DNA is TGTGCCAGCGGCCCCGTGTCGGGAGGGCCACCAGATACGCAGTATTTT.

This clone was picked up a small number of times. The gene calls are TRBV5-4 and TRBJ2-3; D might be TRBD1 or TRBD2, each matching 5 bases. CDR1 SGHNT and CDR2 YYREEE come from the germline V gene (reference sequence). The CDR3 contains 16 residues. V was cut by 0 bases and J by 4 bases, with 15 bases left in between. CDR3 sequence reads: CASSLGGWLGPDTQYF. CDR3 in DNA: TGTGCCAGCAGCTTGGGGGGGTGGTTAGGCCCAGATACGCAGTATTTT.

This clone is medium-sized (0.01 to 0.1%) by share. The sample carries other DNA sequences with the same CDR3. The J gene is TRBJ2-1, the V gene TRBV12-3 or TRBV12-4; D is unresolved. CDR3 length equals 12 residues. The V and J ends lost 6 bases and 7 bases respectively, with 10 bases between them. As DNA, the CDR3 is TGTGCCAGCAGGAGAGAGTCTAATGAGCAGTTCTTC. Protein product: CASRRESNEQFF.

The chain combines TRBV24-1 with TRBJ1-5, with D possibly TRBD1 on 5 matching bases. The V end was cut by 11 bases, the J end by 9 bases, with 16 bases between. The CDR3 totals 12 residues. Looked up from germline, CDR1 is KGHDR and CDR2 is SFDVKD. The DNA for the CDR3 is TGTGCCAACGGTGCGACCGGGACGCCCCAGCATTTT. Protein product: CANGATGTPQHF.

V usage is TRBV7-9 and J usage is TRBJ1-6; 7 nucleotides align to TRBD1. The CDR3 runs 14 residues. Germline assignment: CDR1 SEHNR and CDR2 FQNEAQ (reference sequence). The J segment lost 8 bases and the V segment lost 2 bases, leaving 3 bases of the junction unmatched. The CDR3 sequence is CASSLTGEHSPLHF. Written as DNA, the CDR3 is TGTGCCAGCAGCTTAACAGGGGAGCATTCACCCCTCCACTTT.